Listed below are T cell receptor beta chains from one sample, sequenced in a study of blood T cell repertoires in COVID-19. Clones were sequenced by immunoSEQ multiplex PCR, and TCRdb holds only the in-frame ones, with some missing. The sample records some 150,000 clones, roughly 87% being singletons. The sequenced sample was peripheral blood. The receptors shown here come from a woman aged 50 to 60 with acute or convalescent COVID-19. The CDR3 runs from the conserved cysteine through the conserved F or W.

V gene: TRBV6-6; J gene: TRBJ2-2; CDR3 protein: CATTWEGGQAGELFF
V gene: TRBV2; J gene: TRBJ2-1; CDR3 protein: CASSPALAAANEQFF
V gene: TRBV5-1; J gene: TRBJ1-6; CDR3 protein: CASSFDGRGGPLHF
V gene: TRBV7-9; J gene: TRBJ2-1; CDR3 protein: CASSSSPSSYNEQFF
V gene: TRBV3-1/TRBV3-2; J gene: TRBJ2-3; CDR3 protein: CASSRTGHSTDTQYF
V gene: TRBV19; J gene: TRBJ1-2; CDR3 protein: CASSIGFDTSNYGYTF
V gene: TRBV21-1; J gene: TRBJ2-1; CDR3 protein: CASTVFFLYNEQFF
V gene: TRBV7-6; J gene: TRBJ2-5; CDR3 protein: CASSLLSLDRPPWTQYF
V gene: TRBV19; J gene: TRBJ2-1; CDR3 protein: CASSIPSSYNEQFF
V gene: TRBV3-1/TRBV3-2; J gene: TRBJ2-7; CDR3 protein: CASSRAFYEQYF
V gene: TRBV7-8; J gene: TRBJ2-5; CDR3 protein: CASRGGTSGYQETQYF
V gene: TRBV19; J gene: TRBJ1-3; CDR3 protein: CASATGERNTIYF
V gene: TRBV10-3; J gene: TRBJ2-1; CDR3 protein: CAITSGSYNEQFF
V gene: TRBV7-9; J gene: TRBJ2-7; CDR3 protein: CASSLGSYEQYF
V gene: TRBV7-7; J gene: TRBJ2-5; CDR3 protein: CASSLDPTGEETQYF
V gene: TRBV3-1/TRBV3-2; J gene: TRBJ2-6; CDR3 protein: CASSQAAGANVLTF
V gene: TRBV4-1; J gene: TRBJ1-1; CDR3 protein: CASSHVGRTEAFF
V gene: TRBV24-1; J gene: TRBJ2-1; CDR3 protein: CATSDPGQGWYEQFF
V gene: TRBV6-5; J gene: TRBJ1-5; CDR3 protein: CASSYSTINSNQPQHF
V gene: TRBV2; J gene: TRBJ1-6; CDR3 protein: CASRWGDSPLHF
V gene: TRBV19; J gene: TRBJ1-5; CDR3 protein: CASTIGFSNQPQHF
V gene: TRBV7-9; J gene: TRBJ1-6; CDR3 protein: CASSLQGLYSPLHF
V gene: TRBV28; J gene: TRBJ1-1; CDR3 protein: CATIQQGRNTEAFF
V gene: TRBV7-6; J gene: TRBJ2-7; CDR3 protein: CASSTGGAPYEQYF
V gene: TRBV6-5; J gene: TRBJ1-6; CDR3 protein: CATQPGRRNSPLHF
V gene: TRBV4-2; J gene: TRBJ2-7; CDR3 protein: CASSQEETGSSYEQYF
V gene: TRBV7-9; J gene: TRBJ2-7; CDR3 protein: CASSLSIETYEQYF
V gene: TRBV11-2; J gene: TRBJ2-5; CDR3 protein: CASSLLGQGRETQYF
V gene: TRBV15; J gene: TRBJ2-2; CDR3 protein: CATSRGGQGYTGELFF
V gene: TRBV11-2; J gene: TRBJ2-7; CDR3 protein: CASSLLTGIGEQYF
V gene: TRBV18; J gene: TRBJ2-1; CDR3 protein: CASSPNFSGDNEQFF
V gene: TRBV18; J gene: TRBJ2-4; CDR3 protein: CASSPPRQENIQYF
V gene: TRBV9; J gene: TRBJ2-7; CDR3 protein: CASSVSTQGREQYF
V gene: TRBV4-1; J gene: TRBJ2-1; CDR3 protein: CASSRSQGNSYNEQFF
V gene: TRBV18; J gene: TRBJ1-1; CDR3 protein: CASSPRISDGTPPGPEAFF
V gene: TRBV7-9; J gene: TRBJ1-5; CDR3 protein: CASSGQGSTNQPQHF
V gene: TRBV7-2; J gene: TRBJ1-3; CDR3 protein: CASSTEGQLSGNTIYF
V gene: TRBV5-5; J gene: TRBJ1-5; CDR3 protein: CASSLVLNQPQHF
V gene: TRBV6-2/TRBV6-3; J gene: TRBJ1-1; CDR3 protein: CASSYLTPGGAAFF
V gene: TRBV6-2/TRBV6-3; J gene: TRBJ2-7; CDR3 protein: CASSYGAGGAYEQYF
V gene: TRBV7-2; J gene: TRBJ2-3; CDR3 protein: CASSLALAGYTDTQYF
V gene: TRBV6-2/TRBV6-3; J gene: TRBJ2-3; CDR3 protein: CASSYSISGPQYF
V gene: TRBV7-2; J gene: TRBJ2-5; CDR3 protein: CASSLQAGYETQYF
V gene: TRBV6-1; J gene: TRBJ1-2; CDR3 protein: CASSRTGNGIPTF
V gene: TRBV13; J gene: TRBJ2-1; CDR3 protein: CASSSVAGGPYNEQFF
V gene: TRBV5-1; J gene: TRBJ2-1; CDR3 protein: CASSAGLAGGRMGNEQFF
V gene: TRBV12-3/TRBV12-4; J gene: TRBJ1-2; CDR3 protein: CASSLARARGYTF
V gene: TRBV5-1; J gene: TRBJ1-2; CDR3 protein: CASSLGAPNYGYTF
V gene: TRBV29-1; J gene: TRBJ1-5; CDR3 protein: CSVVATNSNQPQHF
V gene: TRBV6-5; J gene: TRBJ2-7; CDR3 protein: CASIITGTYEQYF
V gene: TRBV6-5; J gene: TRBJ2-7; CDR3 protein: CASMLTGTGTYEQYF
V gene: TRBV3-1/TRBV3-2; J gene: TRBJ1-1; CDR3 protein: CASSQAGIEAFF
V gene: TRBV6-5; J gene: TRBJ1-2; CDR3 protein: CASSYGQDYSYTF
V gene: TRBV29-1; J gene: TRBJ1-2; CDR3 protein: CSVPRGGGYGYTF
V gene: TRBV7-2; J gene: TRBJ2-1; CDR3 protein: CASSLELAVEQFF
V gene: TRBV19; J gene: TRBJ1-3; CDR3 protein: CASSYSSGNTIYF
V gene: TRBV27; J gene: TRBJ2-7; CDR3 protein: CASWTWGSYEQYF
V gene: TRBV5-4; J gene: TRBJ2-1; CDR3 protein: CASSQGGLSYNEQFF
V gene: TRBV3-1/TRBV3-2; J gene: TRBJ1-2; CDR3 protein: CARSWDNFYGYTF
V gene: TRBV18; J gene: TRBJ1-2; CDR3 protein: CASSSGQNMNYGYTF